Listed below are T cell receptor beta chains from one sample, sequenced in a study of breast tumors, draining lymph nodes, adjacent tissues. A single record per CDR3 protein comes from TCRdb applying MiXCR to the multiplex PCR reads. This sample has about 170,000 distinct CDR3 sequences, with about 33% found just once. Sample: axillary lymph node tissue. All receptors come from a female donor with breast cancer. Some clones in this sample may be carry-over from other donors' samples. The CDR3 runs from the conserved cysteine through the conserved F or W. D genes are given only for firm matches. Not all rows give a size; the values are once, few, many and, for expanded clones, a class.

J | size | V | length | D | CDR3 | DNA
TRBJ2-3 | . | TRBV10-3 | 14 | TRBD1 | CAISRDREGDTQYF | TGTGCCATCAGCCGGGACAGGGAAGGGGATACGCAGTATTTT
TRBJ2-2 | many | TRBV27 | 15 | TRBD2 | CASSSSSGGTGELFF | TGTGCCAGCAGTTCAAGCAGCGGGGGAACCGGGGAGCTGTTTTTT
TRBJ2-7 | many | TRBV27 | 15 | . | CASSYQAWPLHEQYF | TGTGCCAGCAGTTATCAGGCCTGGCCCCTTCACGAGCAGTACTTC
TRBJ2-1 | many | TRBV28 | 14 | . | CASKARQPPNEQFF | TGTGCCAGCAAAGCGAGACAGCCACCCAATGAGCAGTTCTTC
TRBJ2-1 | few | TRBV9 | 15 | . | CASSVGFREDNEQFF | TGTGCCAGCAGCGTAGGTTTCAGGGAGGACAATGAGCAGTTCTTC
TRBJ1-2 | many | TRBV18 | 13 | . | CASSLGHNYGYTF | TGTGCCAGCTCCCTGGGACACAACTATGGCTACACCTTC
TRBJ1-5 | . | TRBV4-1 | 16 | . | CASSSIKPGVNQPQHF | TGCGCCAGCAGCTCGATTAAACCGGGAGTCAATCAGCCCCAGCATTTT
TRBJ2-7 | many | TRBV6-1 | 16 | . | CASSDAMKQGPYEQYF | TGTGCCAGCAGTGATGCAATGAAACAGGGTCCCTACGAGCAGTACTTC
TRBJ2-3 | . | TRBV11-1 | 15 | TRBD2 | CASSFMGGSTDTQYF | TGTGCCAGCAGCTTCATGGGGGGGAGCACAGATACGCAGTATTTT
TRBJ2-7 | many | TRBV7-6 | 14 | . | CASSFLSGTYEQYF | TGTGCCAGCAGCTTCCTTAGCGGAACCTACGAGCAGTACTTC
TRBJ1-4 | many | TRBV30 | 15 | . | CAWTVGVRTNEKLFF | TGTGCCTGGACTGTCGGGGTTAGGACTAATGAAAAACTGTTTTTT
TRBJ1-1 | . | TRBV7-2 | 15 | . | CASSFSHVPLAEAFF | TGTGCCAGCAGCTTTTCCCACGTCCCTTTGGCTGAAGCTTTCTTT
TRBJ2-1 | . | TRBV7-3 | 14 | TRBD2 | CASSLAGDWDEQFF | TGTGCCAGCAGCTTAGCGGGGGACTGGGATGAGCAGTTCTTC
TRBJ2-5 | . | TRBV6-5 | 14 | . | CASSHSGEAGTQYF | TGTGCCAGCAGTCACTCGGGGGAGGCAGGGACCCAGTACTTC
TRBJ2-1 | many | TRBV30 | 13 | . | CAWSVYQVNEQFF | TGTGCCTGGAGTGTATATCAGGTGAATGAGCAGTTCTTC
TRBJ1-2 | many | TRBV30 | 15 | TRBD1 | CAWSRIGGPLYGYTF | TGTGCCTGGAGTAGGATAGGGGGCCCCCTCTATGGCTACACCTTC
TRBJ2-3 | . | TRBV20-1 | 14 | TRBD2 | CSARAGTNTPTQYF | TGCAGTGCTAGGGCCGGGACTAACACACCTACGCAGTATTTT
TRBJ1-1 | few | TRBV12-3/TRBV12-4 | 13 | . | CASSGTENTEAFF | TGTGCCAGCAGCGGGACGGAGAACACTGAAGCTTTCTTT
TRBJ2-5 | many | TRBV7-9 | 17 | . | CASSLMDGRGRGETQYF | TGTGCCAGCAGCTTAATGGACGGTAGGGGCCGAGGTGAGACCCAGTACTTC
TRBJ1-6 | many | TRBV4-3 | 13 | . | CASSLRTDSPLHF | TGCGCCAGCAGCCTTCGGACGGACTCACCCCTCCACTTT
TRBJ2-7 | many | TRBV18 | 11 | TRBD2 | CASSGGREKYF | TGTGCCAGCTCAGGCGGGAGAGAGAAGTACTTC
TRBJ2-7 | many | TRBV6-5 | 15 | . | CASSYSTTGTYEQYF | TGTGCCAGCAGTTACTCGACTACAGGGACATACGAGCAGTACTTC
TRBJ2-7 | . | TRBV29-1 | 19 | . | CSVVLDSPFWRVESYEQYF | TGCAGCGTTGTCTTGGACAGCCCCTTTTGGAGGGTGGAATCCTACGAGCAGTACTTC
TRBJ2-7 | . | TRBV6-2/TRBV6-3 | 15 | TRBD1 | CASSHSDRGPYEQYF | TGTGCCAGCAGTCACTCGGACAGGGGGCCCTACGAGCAGTACTTC
TRBJ1-2 | . | TRBV7-2 | 13 | . | CASSSRGLGGYTF | TGTGCCAGCAGCTCCCGGGGGCTTGGGGGCTACACCTTC
TRBJ1-1 | few | TRBV6-1 | 15 | TRBD1 | CASSVDRGTNTEAFF | TGTGCCAGCAGTGTCGACAGGGGAACGAACACTGAAGCTTTCTTT
TRBJ1-2 | . | TRBV20-1 | 14 | TRBD1 | CSAEPDRVTYGYTF | TGCAGTGCGGAACCGGACAGGGTAACCTATGGCTACACCTTC
TRBJ2-7 | many | TRBV27 | 14 | . | CASSPGGYRYEQYF | TGTGCCAGCAGTCCCGGGGGCTACCGCTACGAGCAGTACTTC
TRBJ2-7 | . | TRBV7-2 | 17 | TRBD2 | CASSPALTSGMGYQQHF | TGTGCCAGCAGCCCCGCCCTAACTAGCGGGATGGGATACCAGCAGCACTTC
TRBJ2-7 | many | TRBV6-1 | 15 | . | CASSLKTESAYEQYF | TGTGCCAGCAGTCTTAAGACCGAATCAGCCTACGAGCAGTACTTC
TRBJ2-7 | many | TRBV11-1 | 15 | . | CASSLVATEGYEQYF | TGTGCCAGCAGCTTAGTAGCGACAGAGGGATACGAGCAGTACTTC
TRBJ1-2 | many | TRBV15 | 14 | . | CATSSLGVGAGYTF | TGTGCCACCAGCAGCCTAGGGGTGGGAGCTGGCTACACCTTC
TRBJ2-1 | many | TRBV29-1 | 14 | . | CSVEEGTPYNEQFF | TGCAGCGTTGAAGAGGGGACACCTTACAATGAGCAGTTCTTC
TRBJ2-3 | . | TRBV12-3/TRBV12-4 | 14 | . | CASSCAGLADTQYF | TGTGCCAGCAGTTGCGCGGGATTGGCAGATACGCAGTATTTT
TRBJ1-4 | many | TRBV7-9 | 14 | . | CASSLFSGPEKLFF | TGTGCCAGCAGCTTATTCTCCGGGCCCGAAAAACTGTTTTTT
TRBJ2-1 | many | TRBV5-1 | 14 | . | CASSLGGVINEQFF | TGCGCCAGCAGCTTGGGAGGTGTTATCAATGAGCAGTTCTTC
TRBJ2-1 | . | TRBV28 | 15 | TRBD2 | CASSSIAGGYNEQFF | TGTGCCAGCAGCTCTATAGCGGGGGGGTACAATGAGCAGTTCTTC
TRBJ1-6 | many | TRBV3-1 | 13 | . | CASSQEHPSPLHF | TGTGCCAGCAGCCAAGAACACCCCTCACCCCTCCACTTT
TRBJ2-1 | many | TRBV5-6 | 17 | . | CASSLDWGTEAYNEQFF | TGTGCCAGCAGCTTGGATTGGGGGACGGAAGCTTACAATGAGCAGTTCTTC
TRBJ1-1 | . | TRBV5-6 | 13 | TRBD1 | CASSLARGRQAFF | TGTGCCAGCAGCTTGGCCAGGGGGCGCCAAGCTTTCTTT
TRBJ1-1 | few | TRBV3-1 | 13 | . | CASSQEPRVGAFF | TGTGCCAGCAGCCAAGAGCCGAGGGTCGGAGCTTTCTTT
TRBJ1-2 | . | TRBV7-9 | 14 | . | CASSLSVRETGYTF | TGTGCCAGCAGCTTATCGGTACGGGAGACTGGCTACACCTTC
TRBJ2-5 | many | TRBV7-6 | 14 | TRBD2 | CASSFYGGQETQYF | TGTGCCAGCAGCTTTTACGGGGGGCAAGAGACCCAGTACTTC
TRBJ1-3 | many | TRBV20-1 | 16 | . | CSARDSPQISGNTIYF | TGCAGTGCTAGAGACAGTCCACAAATCTCTGGAAACACCATATATTTT
TRBJ1-2 | many | TRBV4-3 | 15 | TRBD1 | CASSQTGTGINGYTF | TGCGCCAGCAGCCAAACCGGGACAGGGATCAATGGCTACACCTTC
TRBJ1-3 | many | TRBV5-6 | 17 | . | CASSLGTTGRYGNTIYF | TGTGCCAGCAGCTTGGGAACGACAGGTCGGTATGGAAACACCATATATTTT
TRBJ2-3 | many | TRBV7-9 | 20 | . | CASSPSQIGVAGAGTDTQYF | TGTGCCAGCAGCCCCAGTCAAATAGGGGTAGCAGGGGCGGGTACAGATACGCAGTATTTT
TRBJ1-3 | many | TRBV5-8 | 15 | TRBD1 | CASSLQGGYGNTIYF | TGTGCCAGCAGCTTGCAGGGGGGGTATGGAAACACCATATATTTT
TRBJ2-7 | many | TRBV11-2 | 16 | . | CASSPLRDGLIYEQYF | TGTGCCAGCAGCCCACTCAGGGATGGGCTTATCTACGAGCAGTACTTC
TRBJ1-5 | many | TRBV12-3/TRBV12-4 | 14 | . | CASSFSGGNQPQHF | TGTGCCAGCAGTTTCTCGGGGGGCAATCAGCCCCAGCATTTT
TRBJ2-3 | many | TRBV20-1 | 17 | TRBD2 | CSARDWTSGGDTDTQYF | TGCAGTGCTAGAGATTGGACTAGCGGGGGGGACACAGATACGCAGTATTTT
TRBJ2-2 | . | TRBV6-4 | 15 | TRBD2 | CASSETSGGAGELFF | TGTGCCAGCAGTGAGACTAGCGGGGGGGCCGGGGAGCTGTTTTTT
TRBJ1-1 | . | TRBV6-5 | 15 | . | CASAKYSRANTEAFF | TGTGCCAGCGCAAAATATTCCAGGGCGAACACTGAAGCTTTCTTT
TRBJ1-1 | . | TRBV7-9 | 15 | . | CASSLDGHRGTEAFF | TGTGCCAGCAGCTTAGATGGCCACCGGGGGACTGAAGCTTTCTTT
TRBJ1-2 | few | TRBV5-1 | 18 | . | CASSLDPLRGLLLYGYTF | TGCGCCAGCAGCTTGGACCCACTCAGGGGACTCCTACTCTATGGCTACACCTTC
TRBJ2-7 | . | TRBV12-5 | 15 | TRBD1 | CASGLDNRDRGKQYF | TGTGCTAGTGGTTTGGACAACCGGGACAGGGGTAAGCAGTACTTC
TRBJ2-2 | many | TRBV6-2/TRBV6-3 | 14 | . | CASSYDLNTGELFF | TGTGCCAGCAGTTACGACTTGAACACCGGGGAGCTGTTTTTT
TRBJ2-2 | many | TRBV13 | 14 | . | CASSPAGAPGELFF | TGTGCCAGCAGCCCCGCAGGGGCGCCCGGGGAGCTGTTTTTT